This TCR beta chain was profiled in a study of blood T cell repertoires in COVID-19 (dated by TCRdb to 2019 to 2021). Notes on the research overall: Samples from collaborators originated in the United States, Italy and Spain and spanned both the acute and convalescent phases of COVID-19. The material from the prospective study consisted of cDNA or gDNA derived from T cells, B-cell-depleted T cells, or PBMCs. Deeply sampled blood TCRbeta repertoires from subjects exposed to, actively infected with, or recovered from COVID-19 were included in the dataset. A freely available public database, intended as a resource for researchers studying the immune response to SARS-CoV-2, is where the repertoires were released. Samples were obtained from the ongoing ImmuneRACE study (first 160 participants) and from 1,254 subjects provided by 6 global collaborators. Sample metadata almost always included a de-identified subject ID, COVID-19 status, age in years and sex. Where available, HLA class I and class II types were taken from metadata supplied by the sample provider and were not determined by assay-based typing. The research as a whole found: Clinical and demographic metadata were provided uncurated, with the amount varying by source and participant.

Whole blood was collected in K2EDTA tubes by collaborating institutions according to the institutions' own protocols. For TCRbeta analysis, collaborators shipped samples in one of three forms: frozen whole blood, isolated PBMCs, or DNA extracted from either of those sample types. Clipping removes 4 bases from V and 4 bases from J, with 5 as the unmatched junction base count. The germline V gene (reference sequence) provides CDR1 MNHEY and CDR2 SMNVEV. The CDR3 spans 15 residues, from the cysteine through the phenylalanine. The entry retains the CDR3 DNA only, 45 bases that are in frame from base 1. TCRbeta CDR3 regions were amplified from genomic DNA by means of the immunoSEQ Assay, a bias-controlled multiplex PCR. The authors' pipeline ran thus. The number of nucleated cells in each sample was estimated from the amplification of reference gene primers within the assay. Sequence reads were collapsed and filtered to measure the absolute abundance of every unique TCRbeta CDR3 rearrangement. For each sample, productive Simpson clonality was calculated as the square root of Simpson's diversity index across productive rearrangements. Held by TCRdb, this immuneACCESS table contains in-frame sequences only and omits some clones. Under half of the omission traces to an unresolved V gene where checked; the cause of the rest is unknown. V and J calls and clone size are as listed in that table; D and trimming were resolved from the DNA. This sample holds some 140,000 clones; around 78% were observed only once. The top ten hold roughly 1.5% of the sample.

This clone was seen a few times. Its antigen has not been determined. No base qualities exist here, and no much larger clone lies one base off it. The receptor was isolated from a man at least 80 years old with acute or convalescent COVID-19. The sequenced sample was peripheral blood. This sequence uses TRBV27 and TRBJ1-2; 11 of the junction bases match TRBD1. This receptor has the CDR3 CASSSGQGVVYGYTF. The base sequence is TGTGCCAGCAGTTCGGGACAGGGGGTTGTCTATGGCTACACCTTC.